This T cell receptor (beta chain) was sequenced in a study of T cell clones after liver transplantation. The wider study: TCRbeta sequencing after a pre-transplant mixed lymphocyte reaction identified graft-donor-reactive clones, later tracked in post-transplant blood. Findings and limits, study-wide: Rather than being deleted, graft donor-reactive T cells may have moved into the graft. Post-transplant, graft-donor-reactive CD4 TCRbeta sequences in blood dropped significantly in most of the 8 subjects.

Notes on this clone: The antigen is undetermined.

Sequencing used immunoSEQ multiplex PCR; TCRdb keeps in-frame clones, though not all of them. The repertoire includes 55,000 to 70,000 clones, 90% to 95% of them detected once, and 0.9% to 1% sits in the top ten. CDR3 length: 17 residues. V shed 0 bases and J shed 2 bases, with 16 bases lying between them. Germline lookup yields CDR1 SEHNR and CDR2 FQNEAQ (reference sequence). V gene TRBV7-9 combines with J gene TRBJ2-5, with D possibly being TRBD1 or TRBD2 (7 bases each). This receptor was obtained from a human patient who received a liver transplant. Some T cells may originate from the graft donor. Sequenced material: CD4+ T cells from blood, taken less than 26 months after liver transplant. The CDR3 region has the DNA TGTGCCAGCAGCTTAGCGTCAAGACAGGGAGGGCAAGAGACCCAGTACTTC. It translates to CASSLASRQGGQETQYF.